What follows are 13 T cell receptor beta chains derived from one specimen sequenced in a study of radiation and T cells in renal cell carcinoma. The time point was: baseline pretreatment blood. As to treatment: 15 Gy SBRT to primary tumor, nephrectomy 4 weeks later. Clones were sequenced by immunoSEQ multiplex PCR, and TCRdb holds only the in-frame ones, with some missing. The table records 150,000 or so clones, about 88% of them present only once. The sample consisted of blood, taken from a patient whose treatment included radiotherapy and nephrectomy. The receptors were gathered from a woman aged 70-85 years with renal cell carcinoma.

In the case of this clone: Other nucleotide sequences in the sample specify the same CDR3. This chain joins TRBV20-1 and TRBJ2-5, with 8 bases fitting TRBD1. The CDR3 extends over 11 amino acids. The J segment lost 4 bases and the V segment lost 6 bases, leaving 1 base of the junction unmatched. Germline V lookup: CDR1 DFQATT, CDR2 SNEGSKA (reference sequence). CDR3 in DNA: TGCAGTGCCGGGACAGGAGAGACCCAGTACTTC. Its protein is CSAGTGETQYF.

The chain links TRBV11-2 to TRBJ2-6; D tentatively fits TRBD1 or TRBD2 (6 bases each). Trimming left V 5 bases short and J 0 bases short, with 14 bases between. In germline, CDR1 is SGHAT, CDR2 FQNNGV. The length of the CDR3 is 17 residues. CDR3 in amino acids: CASSRRDIFSGANVLTF. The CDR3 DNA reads TGTGCCAGCAGCCGGCGGGACATTTTCTCTGGGGCCAACGTCCTGACTTTC. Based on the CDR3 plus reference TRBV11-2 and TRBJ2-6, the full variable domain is EAGVAQSPRYKIIEKRQSVAFWCNPISGHATLYWYQQILGQGPKLLIQFQNNGVVDDSQLPKDRFSAERLKGVDSTLKIQPAKLEDSAVYLCASSRRDIFSGANVLTFGAGSRLTVL.

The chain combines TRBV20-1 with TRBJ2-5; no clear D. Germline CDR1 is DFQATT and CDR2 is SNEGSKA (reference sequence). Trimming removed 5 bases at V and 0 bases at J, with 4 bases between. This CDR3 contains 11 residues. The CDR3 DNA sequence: TGCAGTGCTGTACACCAAGAGACCCAGTACTTC. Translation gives CSAVHQETQYF.

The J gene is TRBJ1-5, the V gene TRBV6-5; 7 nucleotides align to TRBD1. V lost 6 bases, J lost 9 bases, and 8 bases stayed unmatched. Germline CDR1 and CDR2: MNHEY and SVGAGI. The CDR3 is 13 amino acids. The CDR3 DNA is TGTGCCAGCAGAGACAGGGTGTTAGGGCCCCAGCATTTT. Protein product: CASRDRVLGPQHF.

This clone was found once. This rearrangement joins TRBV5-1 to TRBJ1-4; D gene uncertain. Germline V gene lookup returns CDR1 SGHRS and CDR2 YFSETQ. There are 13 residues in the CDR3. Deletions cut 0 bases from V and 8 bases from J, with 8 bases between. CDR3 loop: CASSLALTEKLFF. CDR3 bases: TGCGCCAGCAGCTTGGCTCTTACCGAAAAACTGTTTTTT.

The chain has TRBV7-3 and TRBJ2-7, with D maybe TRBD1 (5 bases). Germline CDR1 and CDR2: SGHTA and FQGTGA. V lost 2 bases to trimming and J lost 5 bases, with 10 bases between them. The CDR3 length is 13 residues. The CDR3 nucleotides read TGTGCCAGCAGCTTACGGCAGGGCCACGAGCAGTACTTC. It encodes CASSLRQGHEQYF.

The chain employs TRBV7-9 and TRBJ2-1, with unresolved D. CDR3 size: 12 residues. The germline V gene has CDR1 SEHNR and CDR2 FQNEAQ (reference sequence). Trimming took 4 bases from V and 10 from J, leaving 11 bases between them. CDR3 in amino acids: CASSSSHGEQFF. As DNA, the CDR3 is TGTGCCAGCAGCTCTTCCCATGGAGAGCAGTTCTTC.

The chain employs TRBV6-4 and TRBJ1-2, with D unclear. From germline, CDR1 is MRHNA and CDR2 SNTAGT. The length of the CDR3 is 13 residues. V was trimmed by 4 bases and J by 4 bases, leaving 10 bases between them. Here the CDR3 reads CASSGGRPYGYTF. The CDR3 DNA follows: TGTGCCAGCAGTGGCGGCAGGCCCTATGGCTACACCTTC.

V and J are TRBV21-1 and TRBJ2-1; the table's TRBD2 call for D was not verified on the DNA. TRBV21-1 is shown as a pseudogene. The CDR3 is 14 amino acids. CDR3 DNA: TGTGCCAGCCCCAACCCCCTAGCGATGAATGAGCAGTTCTTC. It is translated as CASPNPLAMNEQFF.

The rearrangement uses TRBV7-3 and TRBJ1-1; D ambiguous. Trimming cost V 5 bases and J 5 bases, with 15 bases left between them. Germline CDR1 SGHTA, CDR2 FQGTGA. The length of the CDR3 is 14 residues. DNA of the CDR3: TGTGCCAGCAGCCCTAGTCGGTGGGGAACTGAAGCTTTCTTT. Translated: CASSPSRWGTEAFF.

DNA of the CDR3: TGTGCCAGCAGCTTAGCGCTCAGTACGAGTCGAAACACCATATATTTT. Translated, it gives CASSLALSTSRNTIYF. The chain carries TRBV7-9 and TRBJ1-3, with D hard to call. Germline V CDR1 and CDR2: SEHNR, FQNEAQ (reference sequence). This CDR3 has 16 amino acids. Deletions cut 0 bases from V and 5 bases from J, with 14 bases between. Variable domain in full (rest from reference TRBV7-9 and TRBJ1-3): DTGVSQNPRHKITKRGQNVTFRCDPISEHNRLYWYRQTLGQGPEFLTYFQNEAQLEKSRLLSDRFSAERPKGSFSTLEIQRTEQGDSAMYLCASSLALSTSRNTIYFGEGSWLTVV.

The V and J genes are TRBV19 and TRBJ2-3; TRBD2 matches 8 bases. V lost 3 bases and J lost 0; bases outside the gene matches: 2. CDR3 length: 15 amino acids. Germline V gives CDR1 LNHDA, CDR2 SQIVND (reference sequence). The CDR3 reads CASSMGGGSTDTQYF. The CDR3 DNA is TGTGCCAGTAGTATGGGCGGGGGGAGCACAGATACGCAGTATTTT.

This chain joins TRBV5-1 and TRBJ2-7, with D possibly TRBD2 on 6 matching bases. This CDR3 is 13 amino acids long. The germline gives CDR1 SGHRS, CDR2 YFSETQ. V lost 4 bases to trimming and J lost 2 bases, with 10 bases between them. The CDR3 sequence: CASSGGIAYEQYF. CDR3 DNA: TGCGCCAGCAGCGGGGGGATAGCCTACGAGCAGTACTTC.